This T cell receptor (beta chain) was observed in a study of T cell responses to AZD1222 COVID-19 vaccine. Comment on this clone: Antigen: not known.

V lost 3 bases, J lost 8 bases, and 16 bases lay in between. Germline V gene data show CDR1 as DFQATT and CDR2 as SNEGSKA (reference sequence). The CDR3 runs to 13 residues. Using immunoSEQ multiplex PCR, the repertoire was profiled, and TCRdb retains in-frame clones only, with some absent. The table shows around 130,000 clones, with roughly 88% occurring only once. Whole-study results and caveats: Females outnumbered males among donors, who were mostly white British; clonal diversity was possibly underestimated. All repertoire sampling was performed exclusively after the peak T cell response. At baseline, seropositivity was found in only a handful of AZD1222 recipients.

This TCR came from an adult in good health. Sequencing used peripheral blood, obtained on day 0 of AZD1222 vaccination. The chain combines TRBV20-1 with TRBJ1-2; unclear D gene. The CDR3 is CSASPSNLGGYTF. DNA for the CDR3: TGCAGTGCTAGTCCTTCTAATTTGGGGGGCTACACCTTC.